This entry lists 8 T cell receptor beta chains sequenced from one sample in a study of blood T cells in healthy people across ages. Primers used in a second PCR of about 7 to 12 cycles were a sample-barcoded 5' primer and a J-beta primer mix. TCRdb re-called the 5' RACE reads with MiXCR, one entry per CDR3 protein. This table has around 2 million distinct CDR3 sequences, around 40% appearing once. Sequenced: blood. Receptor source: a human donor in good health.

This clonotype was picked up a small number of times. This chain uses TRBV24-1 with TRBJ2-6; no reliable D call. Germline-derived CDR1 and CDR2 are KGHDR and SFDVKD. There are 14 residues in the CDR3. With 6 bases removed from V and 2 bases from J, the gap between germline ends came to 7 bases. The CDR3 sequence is CATSPSAGANVLTF. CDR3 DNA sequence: TGTGCCACCAGTCCTTCGGCTGGGGCCAACGTCCTGACTTTC.

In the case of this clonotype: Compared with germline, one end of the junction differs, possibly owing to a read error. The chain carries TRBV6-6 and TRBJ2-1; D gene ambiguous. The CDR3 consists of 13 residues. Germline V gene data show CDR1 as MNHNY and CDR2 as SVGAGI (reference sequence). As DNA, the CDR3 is TGTGCCACCAGTGATTTGCAAGGCAGAGAGCAGTTCTTC. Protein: CATSDLQGREQFF.

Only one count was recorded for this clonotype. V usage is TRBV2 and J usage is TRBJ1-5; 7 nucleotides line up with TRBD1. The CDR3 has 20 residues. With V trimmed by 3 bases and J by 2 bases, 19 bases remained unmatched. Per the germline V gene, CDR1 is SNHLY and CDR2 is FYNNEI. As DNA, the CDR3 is TGTGCCAGCAGTGAGGGTGGTTCTTTGACAGGGAGCGGTGGCAATCAGCCCCAGCATTTT. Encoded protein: CASSEGGSLTGSGGNQPQHF. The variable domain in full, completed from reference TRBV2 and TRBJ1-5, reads EPEVTQTPSHQVTQMGQEVILRCVPISNHLYFYWYRQILGQKVEFLVSFYNNEISEKSEIFDDQFSVERPDGSNFTLKIRSTKLEDSAMYFCASSEGGSLTGSGGNQPQHFGDGTRLSIL.

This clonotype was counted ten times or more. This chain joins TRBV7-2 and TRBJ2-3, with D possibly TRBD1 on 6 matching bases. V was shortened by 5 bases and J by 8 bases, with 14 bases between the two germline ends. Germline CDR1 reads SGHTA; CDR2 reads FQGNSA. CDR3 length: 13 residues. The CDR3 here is CASSERQESTQYF. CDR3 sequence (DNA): TGTGCCAGCAGCGAACGACAGGAGAGTACGCAGTATTTT.

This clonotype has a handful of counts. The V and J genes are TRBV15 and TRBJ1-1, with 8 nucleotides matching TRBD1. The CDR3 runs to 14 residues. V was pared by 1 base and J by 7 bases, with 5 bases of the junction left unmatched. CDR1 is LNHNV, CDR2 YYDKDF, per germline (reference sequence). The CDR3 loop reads CATSRAGGLLEAFF. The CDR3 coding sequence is TGTGCCACCAGCAGAGCAGGGGGCTTACTTGAAGCTTTCTTT.

CDR3 in DNA: TGCAGTGCTATACTAGTAGCCGAGACCCAGTACTTC. Amino acids: CSAILVAETQYF. The chain employs TRBV20-1 and TRBJ2-5, with D possibly TRBD2 on 5 matching bases. This CDR3 is built from 12 residues. The V end was cut by 4 bases, the J end by 5 bases, with 11 bases between. Looked up from germline, CDR1 is DFQATT and CDR2 is SNEGSKA (reference sequence).

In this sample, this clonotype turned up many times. Here the CDR3 reads CASSEKAGGYNEQFF. The DNA of the CDR3 is TGTGCCAGCAGTGAAAAGGCGGGGGGCTACAATGAGCAGTTCTTC. The chain combines TRBV6-1 with TRBJ2-1; 8 bases line up with TRBD2. V lost 2 bases, J lost 3 bases, and 3 bases stayed unmatched. This CDR3 region has 15 residues. From germline, CDR1 is MNHNS and CDR2 SASEGT.

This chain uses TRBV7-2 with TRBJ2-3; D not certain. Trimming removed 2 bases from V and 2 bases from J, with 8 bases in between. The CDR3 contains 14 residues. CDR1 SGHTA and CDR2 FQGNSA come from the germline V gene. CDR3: CASSLWVHTDTQYF. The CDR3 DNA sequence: TGTGCCAGCAGCTTATGGGTACACACAGATACGCAGTATTTT.